Listed below are T cell receptor beta chains from one sample, sequenced in a study of blood T cell repertoires in COVID-19. TCRdb's table, derived via immunoSEQ multiplex PCR, lists solely in-frame clones and lacks some. The table includes fewer than 250,000 clones, around 86% detected once. Sequencing was done on a sample of peripheral blood. These receptors came from a man aged 55 to 70 who had recovered from COVID-19. Each CDR3 is given with its conserved first and last residue. A D gene is named only where the DNA matches it firmly. Clone size is given for some rows only: seen once, a few or many times, or a class if the clone is expanded.

d_call	v_call	clone_size	j_call	cdr3_nt	cdr3_aa
-	TRBV5-1	once	TRBJ1-1	TGCGCCAGCAGCTTGTTCCAATACGGTTCTGAAGCTTTCTTT	CASSLFQYGSEAFF
TRBD1	TRBV2	-	TRBJ1-2	TGTGCCAGCAGGGGGCAGGACAGGGTGGGCACCTTC	CASRGQDRVGTF
TRBD1	TRBV5-4	-	TRBJ1-1	TGTGCCAGCAGCTTAGGACAGGGGTTCACTGAAGCTTTCTTT	CASSLGQGFTEAFF
-	TRBV18	-	TRBJ1-1	TGTGCCAGCTCACCTAACATGGTCGGGGCTGAAGCTTTCTTT	CASSPNMVGAEAFF
TRBD1	TRBV6-5	-	TRBJ1-1	TGTGCCAGCAGGAACCGGGACAGGGGACCCGAAGCTTTCTTT	CASRNRDRGPEAFF
-	TRBV11-2	-	TRBJ2-7	TGTGCCAGCAGGTTAGACGGGTACGGCTCTTACGAGCAGTACTTC	CASRLDGYGSYEQYF
TRBD1	TRBV6-2/TRBV6-3	-	TRBJ1-2	TGTGCCAGCAGTTACCAGGGACAGGGGGTTAACTATGGCTACACCTTC	CASSYQGQGVNYGYTF
-	TRBV6-1	-	TRBJ1-2	TGTGCCAGCAGTGAAGCTCGTACGACACGAGTCACCTTC	CASSEARTTRVTF
TRBD1	TRBV2	-	TRBJ1-4	TGTGCCAGCAGTGAGACGGACAGGGGGCAAGAAAAACTGTTTTTT	CASSETDRGQEKLFF
TRBD2	TRBV2	once	TRBJ2-1	TGTGCCAGCAGACAGACTAGCGGCTACAATGAGCAGTTCTTC	CASRQTSGYNEQFF
-	TRBV3-1/TRBV3-2	-	TRBJ2-2	TGTGCCAGCAGCCAGTTGCTAGCAAACGGGGAGCTGTTTTTT	CASSQLLANGELFF
TRBD1	TRBV29-1	-	TRBJ1-2	TGCAGCGCCCTGAGGGTTGGACAGGAGGTAGGTGGCTACACCTTC	CSALRVGQEVGGYTF
-	TRBV30	-	TRBJ2-7	TGTGCCTGGAGTGAGGACAGCCACGAGCAGTACTTC	CAWSEDSHEQYF
TRBD1	TRBV28	-	TRBJ1-6	TGTGCCAGCAGTTTTTTCGGGACAGGGCAATCGAGACCCCTCCACTTT	CASSFFGTGQSRPLHF
-	TRBV24-1	-	TRBJ2-5	TGTGCCACCAGTGATTTCCGAGGACAGCAAGAGACCCAGTACTTC	CATSDFRGQQETQYF
TRBD1	TRBV5-1	-	TRBJ2-2	TGCGCCAGCAGCTCCACAGGGGTCGGGGAGCTGTTTTTT	CASSSTGVGELFF
-	TRBV5-8	once	TRBJ2-7	TGTGCCAGCAGCTCCCCCGGGACACTGATCTCCTACGAGCAGTACTTC	CASSSPGTLISYEQYF
-	TRBV7-2	once	TRBJ2-7	TGTGCCAGCAGCTTAGACGGGAGTGAGCAGTACTTC	CASSLDGSEQYF
TRBD1	TRBV7-6	-	TRBJ1-1	TGTGCCAGCAGCCAAGTTAGGACAGGGCGTAACACTGAAGCTTTCTTT	CASSQVRTGRNTEAFF
TRBD1	TRBV19	-	TRBJ1-4	TGTGCCAGTAGACTGACAGGGAGTGAAAAACTGTTTTTT	CASRLTGSEKLFF
-	TRBV7-2	-	TRBJ2-7	TGTGCCAGCAGCCCCCGGTATGGGAGCTCCTACGAGCAGTACTTC	CASSPRYGSSYEQYF
TRBD2	TRBV27	-	TRBJ2-5	TGTGCCAGCAGGGACCGGGCTAGCGGTAGAGAGACCCAGTACTTC	CASRDRASGRETQYF
TRBD1	TRBV5-6	-	TRBJ2-1	TGTGCCAGCAGCCGGGACAGGGGGCACCTCTACAATGAGCAGTTCTTC	CASSRDRGHLYNEQFF
-	TRBV2	-	TRBJ1-3	TGTGCCAGCAGCGGACAGTCCGGAAACACCATATATTTT	CASSGQSGNTIYF
-	TRBV19	-	TRBJ2-2	TGTGCCAGTTCCCTCAGGGGACACACCGGGGAGCTGTTTTTT	CASSLRGHTGELFF
TRBD2	TRBV9	-	TRBJ2-1	TGTGCCAGCAGCCCTCTCGGTGTAGCGGGAGGCGTTGAGCAGTTCTTC	CASSPLGVAGGVEQFF
TRBD1	TRBV2	-	TRBJ1-1	TGTGCCAGCAATAGACAGGGGCCCACTGAAGCTTTCTTT	CASNRQGPTEAFF
-	TRBV18	-	TRBJ2-3	TGTGCCAGCTCACCACCGGGCGCAGATACGCAGTATTTT	CASSPPGADTQYF
-	TRBV4-2	-	TRBJ2-3	TGTGCCAGCAGCCAAGGACTGATCACAGATACGCAGTATTTT	CASSQGLITDTQYF
TRBD1	TRBV19	-	TRBJ1-2	TGTGCCAGTAGTCCTACAGGGGGCCAGAATACTAACTATGGCTACACCTTC	CASSPTGGQNTNYGYTF
-	TRBV7-9	-	TRBJ2-7	TGTGCCAGCAGCTTACTCTCGGGGGAGCAGTACTTC	CASSLLSGEQYF
TRBD1	TRBV7-2	-	TRBJ1-4	TGTGCCAGCACCAACGGAGGGGGACAGATTAATGAAAAACTGTTTTTT	CASTNGGGQINEKLFF
TRBD2	TRBV3-1/TRBV3-2	-	TRBJ2-3	TGTGCCAGCAGCCAGAGTAGCGGGGGCAGAGATACGCAGTATTTT	CASSQSSGGRDTQYF
TRBD1	TRBV2	-	TRBJ1-5	TGTGCCAGCAGTGTGGACAGGAATCAGCCCCAGCATTTT	CASSVDRNQPQHF
TRBD1	TRBV27	-	TRBJ1-4	TGTGCCAGCAGTTTATCGGCCCCGGGACAGATTAATGAAAAACTGTTTTTT	CASSLSAPGQINEKLFF
-	TRBV7-2	-	TRBJ1-5	TGTGCCAGCAGCTTGAAGGACAACCAGCCCCAGCATTTT	CASSLKDNQPQHF
-	TRBV12-3/TRBV12-4	-	TRBJ1-5	TGTGCCAGCAGTTTGCGCATAAATCAGCCCCAGCATTTT	CASSLRINQPQHF
-	TRBV10-1	-	TRBJ2-7	TGCGCCTCCCTAAGTCGTGGGGGGGCCCCTGCCTACGAGCAGTACTTC	CASLSRGGAPAYEQYF
-	TRBV5-1	-	TRBJ1-1	TGCGCCAGCAGCTTCGGGGAGCCCCCTGGGGCTTTCTTT	CASSFGEPPGAFF
TRBD1	TRBV7-6	-	TRBJ1-2	TGTGCCAGCAGCTTAGCGCCTGAGGGGGCGGGCGGCTACACCTTC	CASSLAPEGAGGYTF
TRBD1	TRBV3-1/TRBV3-2	-	TRBJ1-5	TGTGCCAGCAGCCAAGATATAGGGGGCCTCTATAGCAATCAGCCCCAGCATTTT	CASSQDIGGLYSNQPQHF
-	TRBV5-1	-	TRBJ1-1	TGCGCCAGCAGCTTGGCCGGGTCGGGATTCACTGAAGCTTTCTTT	CASSLAGSGFTEAFF
-	TRBV5-1	-	TRBJ2-1	TGCGCCAGCAGCTTCGACAGGCCTGAAGATGAGCAGTTCTTC	CASSFDRPEDEQFF
TRBD1	TRBV28	-	TRBJ1-3	TGTGCCAGCCGAGGGGGCCTAACCTCTGGAAACACCATATATTTT	CASRGGLTSGNTIYF
TRBD2	TRBV19	once	TRBJ2-3	TGTGCCTGCGGGGGGGCTTTTAGAGATACGCAGTATTTT	CACGGAFRDTQYF
-	TRBV6-5	-	TRBJ2-7	TGTGCCAGCAATCCTAATGGACAGATCTACGAGCAGTACTTC	CASNPNGQIYEQYF
-	TRBV5-8	-	TRBJ2-1	TGTGCCAGCAGCTTGGTTCAGCAGGTTGAGCAGTTCTTC	CASSLVQQVEQFF
TRBD1	TRBV2	-	TRBJ2-7	TGTGCCAGCGTTTTCAGGACAGGTCCTTCTGAGCAGTACTTC	CASVFRTGPSEQYF
TRBD1	TRBV27	-	TRBJ1-5	TGTGCCAGCAGTTTTGACAGGGATCAGCCCCAGCATTTT	CASSFDRDQPQHF
-	TRBV7-9	-	TRBJ1-1	TGTGCCAGCAGCCTCCCCAAGTCAGGGGCTGAAGCTTTCTTT	CASSLPKSGAEAFF
-	TRBV5-1	once	TRBJ1-2	TGCGCCAGCAGCACTGAGGGTAACTATGGCTACACCTTC	CASSTEGNYGYTF
TRBD2	TRBV5-4	-	TRBJ2-1	TGTGCCAGCAAAAGGGCGGGGGAGTCCTACAATGAGCAGTTCTTC	CASKRAGESYNEQFF
-	TRBV5-1	-	TRBJ2-7	TGCGCCAGCAGCTTTAGGGCAGGGGACGAGCAGTACTTC	CASSFRAGDEQYF
-	TRBV7-2	-	TRBJ2-3	TGTGCCAGCAGCTTATCGATGGGGGGAGATACGCAGTATTTT	CASSLSMGGDTQYF
TRBD1	TRBV29-1	-	TRBJ1-1	TGCAGCGTTGTTGGCAGGGGGCAGCTCGGAGCTTTCTTT	CSVVGRGQLGAFF